The sequence of this T cell receptor (beta chain) was determined in a study of T-cell reconstitution after alpha-beta-depleted transplantation in children. This sample's TCRbeta library carried unique molecular identifier barcodes. TCRdb used MiXCR to reprocess the PCR reads, holding one entry per CDR3 protein. The sample has hundreds of thousands of distinct CDR3 sequences, 16% seen once. In this sample, this clonotype turned up a few times. Trimming took 5 bases from V and 0 from J; bases not matched to a gene: 1. The CDR3 is 14 amino acids. Looked up from germline, CDR1 is SGDLS and CDR2 is YYNGEE.

The chain uses TRBV9 and TRBJ2-2; 7 bases agree with TRBD2. The clonotype comes from a human donor who donated a stem cell graft to a child with acute myeloid leukemia. Source: PBMCs from the stem cell graft donor, taken from the stem cell graft. CDR3 bases: TGTGCCAGCAGAGCGGGGTCGAACACCGGGGAGCTGTTTTTT. Translating it yields CASRAGSNTGELFF.